This T cell receptor beta chain was sequenced for a study of blood T cells in healthy people across ages. A J-beta primer mix and a sample-barcoded 5' primer were used in a second PCR of roughly 7 to 12 cycles. TCRdb independently ran MiXCR on the 5' RACE reads; one entry per CDR3 protein. Counted here are approximately 790,000 distinct CDR3 sequences, around 68% occurring once; the ten biggest clones make up approximately 30%. This clonotype was seen only a few times. Per germline, CDR1 SQVTM and CDR2 ANQGSEA. CDR3 length: 12 residues. The receptor was derived from a man younger than 40 in good health. The rearrangement links TRBV29-1 to TRBJ2-7; a possible D gene is TRBD2 (6 bases). The sequencing input was blood. The CDR3 DNA follows: TGCGGGCGGGGAAAGCCCCCCTACGAGCAGTACTTC. Translation: CGRGKPPYEQYF.